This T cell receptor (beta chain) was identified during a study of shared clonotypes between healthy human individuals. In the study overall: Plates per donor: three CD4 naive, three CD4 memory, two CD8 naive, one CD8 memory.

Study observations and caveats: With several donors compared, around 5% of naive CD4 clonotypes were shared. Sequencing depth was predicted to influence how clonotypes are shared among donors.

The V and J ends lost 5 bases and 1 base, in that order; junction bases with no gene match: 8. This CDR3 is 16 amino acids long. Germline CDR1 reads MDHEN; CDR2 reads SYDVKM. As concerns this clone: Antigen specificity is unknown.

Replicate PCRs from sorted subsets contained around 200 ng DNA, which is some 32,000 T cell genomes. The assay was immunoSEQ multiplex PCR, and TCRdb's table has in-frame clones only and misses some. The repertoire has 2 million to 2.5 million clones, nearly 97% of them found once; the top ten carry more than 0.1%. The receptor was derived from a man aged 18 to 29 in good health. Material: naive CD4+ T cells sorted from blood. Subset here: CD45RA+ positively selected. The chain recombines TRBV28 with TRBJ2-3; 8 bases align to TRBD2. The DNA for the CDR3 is TGTGCCAGCAGTGCCTTAGCGGGGTTGGGCACAGATACGCAGTATTTT. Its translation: CASSALAGLGTDTQYF.